The 25 T cell receptor beta chains presented below share a single source sample, sequenced in a study of T cell repertoires in cytomegalovirus infection. Their target antigens are unknown. A single record per CDR3 protein comes from TCRdb applying MiXCR to the reads. The sample has more than 95,000 distinct CDR3 sequences; roughly 32% are singletons. This material consisted of CD8+ T cells from cultured PBMCs, taken from culture after CMV antigen stimulation. These receptor sequences come from a human donor in good health (CMV status not recorded). Some clones in this sample may be carry-over from other donors' samples.

Of note for this clonotype: A read error may produce the germline difference seen at one junction end. This chain's CDR3 is CASSLPGTSAEQFF. CDR3 DNA sequence: TGTGCCAGCAGCCTCCCCGGGACTAGTGCTGAGCAGTTCTTC. J is TRBJ2-1 and V is TRBV4-1; 8 bases match TRBD2. Germline V gives CDR1 MGHRA, CDR2 YSYEKL. The CDR3 covers 14 residues.

This rearrangement joins TRBV19 to TRBJ1-1; tentative D call: TRBD1 (5 bases). This CDR3 has 12 residues. Germline V gives CDR1 LNHDA, CDR2 SQIVND (reference sequence). Trimming took off 7 bases at V and 4 bases at J, with 10 bases between the two ends. This CDR3 reads CASTWGGTEAFF. CDR3 nucleotides: TGTGCCAGTACCTGGGGGGGCACTGAAGCTTTCTTT. Looking up the rest from reference TRBV19 and TRBJ1-1 gives the full variable domain: DGGITQSPKYLFRKEGQNVTLSCEQNLNHDAMYWYRQDPGQGLRLIYYSQIVNDFQKGDIAEGYSVSREKKESFPLTVTSAQKNPTAFYLCASTWGGTEAFFGQGTRLTVV.

This clonotype was recorded a few times. V usage is TRBV7-2 and J usage is TRBJ2-7; D is ambiguous. Germline lookup yields CDR1 SGHTA and CDR2 FQGNSA. The CDR3 spans 13 residues. Between the trimmed V and J ends, which lost 1 base and 3 bases, there was a span of 7 bases. In DNA, the CDR3 is TGTGCCAGCAGCTTAGGGAACAGCTACGAGCAGTACTTC. Its protein is CASSLGNSYEQYF. Supplemented by reference TRBV7-2 and TRBJ2-7, the full variable domain reads GAGVSQSPSNKVTEKGKDVELRCDPISGHTALYWYRQSLGQGLEFLIYFQGNSAPDKSGLPSDRFSAERTGGSVSTLTIQRTQQEDSAVYLCASSLGNSYEQYFGPGTRLTVT.

Only a few counts were recorded for this clonotype. The gene calls are TRBV3-1 and TRBJ1-3; tentatively, D is TRBD1 (5 bases). Trimming pared 3 bases from V and 2 bases from J, leaving 11 bases between. CDR1 is LGHDT, CDR2 YNNKEL, per germline (reference sequence). CDR3 length: 15 residues. CDR3 residues: CASSHGQGAGNTIYF. Written as DNA, the CDR3 is TGTGCCAGCAGCCATGGGCAGGGAGCTGGAAACACCATATATTTT.

This clonotype was observed a handful of times. The CDR3 region is CASSQDFGNTEAFF. The CDR3 DNA follows: TGCGCCAGCAGCCAAGATTTTGGGAACACTGAAGCTTTCTTT. J is TRBJ1-1 and V is TRBV4-3; D unclear. Per the germline V gene, CDR1 is LGHNA and CDR2 is YSLEER. The CDR3 covers 14 residues. With 0 bases removed from V and 1 base from J, the gap between germline ends came to 6 bases.

The chain is built from TRBV28 and TRBJ1-5; 7 nucleotides agree with TRBD1. In germline, CDR1 is MDHEN, CDR2 SYDVKM. The junction had 5 bases not matched to a gene; V was cut back by 6 bases and J by 3 bases. The CDR3 sequence is 14 residues long. The CDR3: CASRGQRYNQPQHF. The CDR3 nucleotides are TGTGCCAGCAGGGGACAGCGATACAATCAGCCCCAGCATTTT.

The chain links TRBV10-2 to TRBJ2-7; D unresolved. The CDR3 covers 14 residues. V shed 3 bases and J shed 4 bases, with 13 bases lying between them. Looked up from germline, CDR1 is WSHSY and CDR2 is SAAADI. CDR3 nucleotide sequence: TGCGCCAGCAGTGATGGCCAGTCGGTGTACGAGCAGTACTTC. Translating it yields CASSDGQSVYEQYF.

The CDR3 DNA is TGTGCCAGCAGTGATTGGGGTAGCGGGGGGGCCGGAGATACGCAGTATTTT. Translation gives CASSDWGSGGAGDTQYF. This chain uses TRBV6-1 with TRBJ2-3, with 11 bases fitting TRBD2. This CDR3 is built from 17 residues. CDR1 is MNHNS and CDR2 is SASEGT in the germline V gene. J was trimmed by 5 bases and V by 3 bases; bases with no gene match: 10.

This clonotype was observed a handful of times. The chain uses TRBV7-3 and TRBJ2-2; D is undetermined. Trimming took off 5 bases at V and 8 bases at J, with 9 bases between the two ends. Per germline, CDR1 SGHTA and CDR2 FQGTGA. CDR3 length: 12 residues. CDR3 protein: CASSPVPGELFF. CDR3 nucleotides: TGTGCCAGCAGCCCGGTACCGGGGGAGCTGTTTTTT.

In its sample, this clonotype was seen many times. V and J are TRBV5-1 and TRBJ2-1, with D possibly called TRBD1 or TRBD2 (5 bases each). The CDR3 covers 14 residues. Germline V CDR1 and CDR2: SGHRS, YFSETQ. V was shortened by 1 base and J by 10 bases, with 15 bases between the two germline ends. In DNA, the CDR3 is TGCGCCAGCAGCTTGATTAGTGTTTGGGGGGAGCAGTTCTTC. It yields the protein CASSLISVWGEQFF.

This clonotype was seen only a few times. The chain employs TRBV7-9 and TRBJ2-1; no definite D call. Per the germline V gene, CDR1 is SEHNR and CDR2 is FQNEAQ (reference sequence). The CDR3 spans 12 residues. V gave up 5 bases and J gave up 8 bases, with 10 bases separating them. CDR3 nucleotides: TGTGCCAGCAGCACCCGTTGGGATGAGCAGTTCTTC. Its protein is CASSTRWDEQFF.

In DNA form, the CDR3 reads TGTGCCAGCAGCATCGACACATACTATGGCTACACCTTC. This translates into CASSIDTYYGYTF. The rearrangement joins TRBV6-1 to TRBJ1-2; D unresolved. Germline-derived CDR1 and CDR2 are MNHNS and SASEGT. CDR3 length: 13 residues. The V gene lost 6 bases and the J gene lost 3 bases, with 11 bases spanning the gap.

The genes are TRBV19 and TRBJ1-5; D is unclear. The germline V gene has CDR1 LNHDA and CDR2 SQIVND (reference sequence). The CDR3 is 14 residues long. V was pared by 8 bases and J by 5 bases, with 16 bases between. CDR3 amino acids: CASHQEQNYQPQHF. As DNA, the CDR3 is TGTGCCAGTCATCAGGAGCAGAATTATCAGCCCCAGCATTTT.

The chain carries TRBV7-9 and TRBJ2-7; 7 nucleotides align to TRBD2. There are 16 residues in the CDR3. Germline CDR1 SEHNR, CDR2 FQNEAQ (reference sequence). With V trimmed by 2 bases and J by 4 bases, 11 bases remained unmatched. The CDR3 here is CASSLTPGLADYEQYF. The CDR3 nucleotides read TGTGCCAGCAGCTTAACCCCAGGTCTAGCGGATTACGAGCAGTACTTC.

In its sample, this clonotype was seen a few times. The chain is built from TRBV11-2 and TRBJ2-1, with 12 nucleotides matching TRBD2. Per germline, CDR1 SGHAT and CDR2 FQNNGV. V dropped 2 bases and J dropped 5; count of bases not matched to a gene: 13. CDR3 length equals 19 residues. CDR3 in amino acids: CASSLYGLAGGHSDNEQFF. CDR3 DNA: TGTGCCAGCAGCTTATATGGCCTAGCGGGGGGGCATTCCGACAATGAGCAGTTCTTC.

This clonotype occurred a few times. The chain joins TRBV20-1 to TRBJ2-1, with D maybe TRBD2 (5 bases). Germline V gene data show CDR1 as DFQATT and CDR2 as SNEGSKA (reference sequence). Trimming stripped 0 bases from V and 3 bases from J, with 18 bases between. CDR3 length equals 17 residues. CDR3 in amino acids: CSARDWTDSLSYNEQFF. The DNA for the CDR3 is TGCAGTGCTAGAGATTGGACTGACTCACTCAGCTACAATGAGCAGTTCTTC.

The chain recombines TRBV10-3 with TRBJ2-3; possibly TRBD2 for D (6 bases). V gave up 8 bases and J gave up 2 bases, with 23 bases separating them. The CDR3 spans 17 residues. Germline CDR1 and CDR2: ENHRY and SYGVKD. CDR3 bases: TGTGCCATCGCGACGGGGCAAGCGGGTGTGACCACAGATACGCAGTATTTT. It translates to CAIATGQAGVTTDTQYF.

This sequence joins TRBV28 and TRBJ2-3; 8 bases map to TRBD1. Per germline, CDR1 MDHEN and CDR2 SYDVKM. The CDR3 sequence is 15 residues long. V shed 5 bases, J shed 0 bases, and the junction held 4 bases outside the gene matches. The CDR3 DNA follows: TGTGCCAGCAGTCCGGACAGGGTTAGCACAGATACGCAGTATTTT. Translated: CASSPDRVSTDTQYF.

V usage is TRBV20-1 and J usage is TRBJ1-5, with D unclear. The germline V gene has CDR1 DFQATT and CDR2 SNEGSKA (reference sequence). Trimming removed 5 bases from V and 4 bases from J, with 24 bases in between. The CDR3 is 17 amino acids. In DNA form, the CDR3 reads TGCAGTGCTCAACATATAAGCAGTCGCGGTGTAAATCAGCCCCAGCATTTT. The encoded protein is CSAQHISSRGVNQPQHF.

CDR3 sequence: CASSEERESTDTQYF. CDR3 nucleotides: TGTGCCAGCAGTGAAGAAAGGGAGAGCACAGATACGCAGTATTTT. V and J are TRBV6-1 and TRBJ2-3, with a weak D call TRBD2 (5 bases). V was shortened by 1 base and J by 0 bases, with 8 bases between the two germline ends. This CDR3 is built from 15 residues. Germline CDR1 and CDR2: MNHNS and SASEGT.

This rearrangement joins TRBV19 to TRBJ1-5, with 8 bases that match TRBD1. Germline V gene data show CDR1 as LNHDA and CDR2 as SQIVND (reference sequence). V gave up 8 bases and J gave up 7 bases; unmatched junction bases: 10. The CDR3 runs to 14 residues. The chain's CDR3 is CASSQGALEQPQHF. CDR3 DNA: TGTGCCAGTTCTCAGGGGGCGCTCGAGCAGCCCCAGCATTTT.

This clonotype was detected only a few times. The chain has TRBV6-1 and TRBJ2-1; D is undetermined. Germline V CDR1 and CDR2: MNHNS, SASEGT. The CDR3 extends over 12 amino acids. V was trimmed by 2 bases and J by 4 bases, leaving 3 bases between them. CDR3 nucleotides: TGTGCCAGCAGTGAACTTTACAATGAGCAGTTCTTC. Translating gives CASSELYNEQFF.

There are many counts of this clonotype. The V and J genes are TRBV10-3 and TRBJ1-1, with D tentatively TRBD1 (6 bases). V was clipped by 2 bases and J by 8 bases, with 18 bases between them. This CDR3 is built from 15 residues. Germline CDR1 is ENHRY and CDR2 is SYGVKD. CDR3 loop: CAISETTGGGTEAFF. DNA for the CDR3: TGTGCCATCAGTGAGACGACAGGCGGGGGGACGGAAGCTTTCTTT.

In its sample, this clonotype was seen many times. The rearrangement uses TRBV6-1 and TRBJ2-1; 7 bases match TRBD1. Germline CDR1 MNHNS, CDR2 SASEGT. This CDR3 spans 12 amino acids. Trimming at V came to 4 bases and at J to 6 bases, leaving 0 bases not matched to a gene. DNA for the CDR3: TGTGCCAGCAGTGGACAGGGCAATGAGCAGTTCTTC. Protein product: CASSGQGNEQFF.

The table lists this clonotype with a few counts. This chain connects TRBV20-1 to TRBJ1-5, with 7 bases identical to TRBD1. Germline V gives CDR1 DFQATT, CDR2 SNEGSKA (reference sequence). The CDR3 contains 14 residues. Unmatched junction bases numbered 6, after V lost 5 bases and J lost 2 bases. CDR3: CSARTGVGNQPQHF. Written as DNA, the CDR3 is TGCAGTGCTCGTACAGGGGTAGGCAATCAGCCCCAGCATTTT.